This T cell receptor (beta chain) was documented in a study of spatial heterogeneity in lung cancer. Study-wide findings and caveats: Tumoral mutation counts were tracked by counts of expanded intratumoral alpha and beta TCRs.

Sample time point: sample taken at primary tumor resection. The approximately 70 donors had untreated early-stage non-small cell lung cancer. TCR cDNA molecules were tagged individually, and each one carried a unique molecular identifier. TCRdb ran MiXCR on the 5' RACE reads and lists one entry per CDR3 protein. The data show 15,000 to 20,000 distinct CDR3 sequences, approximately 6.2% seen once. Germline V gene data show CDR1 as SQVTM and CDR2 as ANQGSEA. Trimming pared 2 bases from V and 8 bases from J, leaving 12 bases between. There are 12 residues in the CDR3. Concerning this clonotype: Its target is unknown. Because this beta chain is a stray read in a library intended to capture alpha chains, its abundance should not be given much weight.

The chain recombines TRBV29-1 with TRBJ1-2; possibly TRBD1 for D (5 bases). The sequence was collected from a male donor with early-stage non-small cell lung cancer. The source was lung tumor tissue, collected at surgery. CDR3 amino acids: CSVESQGGGYTF. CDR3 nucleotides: TGCAGCGTTGAAAGCCAGGGCGGCGGCTACACCTTC. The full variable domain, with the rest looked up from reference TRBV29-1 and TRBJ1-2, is SAVISQKPSRDICQRGTSLTIQCQVDSQVTMMFWYRQQPGQSLTLIATANQGSEATYESGFVIDKFPISRPNLTFSTLTVSNMSPEDSSIYLCSVESQGGGYTFGSGTRLTVV.